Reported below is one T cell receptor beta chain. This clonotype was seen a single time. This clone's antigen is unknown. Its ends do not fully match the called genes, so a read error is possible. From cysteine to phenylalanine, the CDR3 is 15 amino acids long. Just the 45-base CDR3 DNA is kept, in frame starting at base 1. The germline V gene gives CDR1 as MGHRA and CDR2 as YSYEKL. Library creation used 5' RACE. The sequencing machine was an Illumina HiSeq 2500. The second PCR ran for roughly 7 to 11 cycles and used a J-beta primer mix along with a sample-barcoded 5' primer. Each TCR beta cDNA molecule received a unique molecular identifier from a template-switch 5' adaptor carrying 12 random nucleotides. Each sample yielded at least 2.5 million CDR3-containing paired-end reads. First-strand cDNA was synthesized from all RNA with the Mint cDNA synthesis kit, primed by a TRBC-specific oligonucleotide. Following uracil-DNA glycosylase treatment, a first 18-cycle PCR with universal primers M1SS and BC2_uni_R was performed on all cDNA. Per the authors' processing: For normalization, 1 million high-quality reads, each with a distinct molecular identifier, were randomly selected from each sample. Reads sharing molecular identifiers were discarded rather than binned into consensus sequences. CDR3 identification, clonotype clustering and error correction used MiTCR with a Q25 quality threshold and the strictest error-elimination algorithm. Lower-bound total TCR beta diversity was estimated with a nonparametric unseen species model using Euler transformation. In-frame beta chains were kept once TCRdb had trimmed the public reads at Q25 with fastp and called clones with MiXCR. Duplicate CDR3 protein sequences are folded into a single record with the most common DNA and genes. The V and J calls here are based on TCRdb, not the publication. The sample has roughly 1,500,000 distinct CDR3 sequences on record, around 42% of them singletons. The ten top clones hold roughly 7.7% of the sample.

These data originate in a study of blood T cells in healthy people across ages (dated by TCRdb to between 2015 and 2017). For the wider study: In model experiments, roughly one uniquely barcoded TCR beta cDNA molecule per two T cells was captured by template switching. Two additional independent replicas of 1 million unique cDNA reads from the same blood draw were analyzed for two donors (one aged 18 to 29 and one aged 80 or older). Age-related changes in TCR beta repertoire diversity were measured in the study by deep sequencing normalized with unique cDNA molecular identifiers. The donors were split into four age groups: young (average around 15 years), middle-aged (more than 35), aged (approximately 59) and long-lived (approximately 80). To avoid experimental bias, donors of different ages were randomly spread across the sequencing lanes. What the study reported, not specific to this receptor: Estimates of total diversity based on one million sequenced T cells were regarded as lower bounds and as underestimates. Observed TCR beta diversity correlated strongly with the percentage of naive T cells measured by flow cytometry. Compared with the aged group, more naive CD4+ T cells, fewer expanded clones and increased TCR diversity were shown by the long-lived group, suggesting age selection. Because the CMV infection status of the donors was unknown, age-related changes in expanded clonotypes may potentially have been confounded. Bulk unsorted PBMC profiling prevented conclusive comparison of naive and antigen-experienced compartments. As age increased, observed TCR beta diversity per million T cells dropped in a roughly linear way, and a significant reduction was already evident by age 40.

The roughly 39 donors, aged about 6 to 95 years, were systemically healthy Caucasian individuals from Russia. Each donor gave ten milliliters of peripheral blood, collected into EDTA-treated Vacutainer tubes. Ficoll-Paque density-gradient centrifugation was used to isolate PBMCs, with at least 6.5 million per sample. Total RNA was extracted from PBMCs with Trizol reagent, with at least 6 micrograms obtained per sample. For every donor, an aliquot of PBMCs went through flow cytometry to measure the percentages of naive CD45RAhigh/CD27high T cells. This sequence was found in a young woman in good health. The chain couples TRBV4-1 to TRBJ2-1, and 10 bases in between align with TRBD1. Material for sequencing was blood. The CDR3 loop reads CASSQDGTGDNGQFF. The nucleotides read TGCGCCAGCAGCCAAGATGGGACAGGGGATAATGGGCAGTTCTTC.